These 31 T cell receptor beta chains were all obtained from the same sample, sequenced in a study of T cells in narcolepsy. The data were produced by immunoSEQ multiplex PCR, yet TCRdb's version contains in-frame clones alone and is incomplete. The data hold 25,000 to 35,000 clones, with roughly 82% observed a single time. Specimen: CD45RA- memory CD4+ T cells from PBMCs. These receptor sequences come from a human donor with narcolepsy.

V gene TRBV30 combines with J gene TRBJ1-1, with unresolved D. This CDR3 is 12 amino acids long. V was trimmed by 5 bases and J by 11 bases, leaving 18 bases between them. Germline CDR1 is GTSNPN and CDR2 is SVGIG (reference sequence). The CDR3 DNA is TGTGCCTGGCAACCGGCCCGGGGTCTGGCTTTCTTT. Encoded protein: CAWQPARGLAFF.

The chain employs TRBV6-5 and TRBJ2-7; the D gene could be TRBD1 or TRBD2 (5 bases each). Germline V CDR1 and CDR2: MNHEY, SVGAGI. This CDR3 has 14 amino acids. Trimming removed 5 bases from V and 3 bases from J, with 14 bases in between. The DNA of the CDR3 is TGTGCCAGCAGTAGGACACCGGGGCGCTACGAGCAGTACTTC. Encoded protein: CASSRTPGRYEQYF.

The V gene is TRBV2, the J gene TRBJ2-3, with 7 bases fitting TRBD1. Trimming at V came to 2 bases and at J to 4 bases, leaving 0 bases not matched to a gene. CDR1 and CDR2 (germline): SNHLY, FYNNEI. The CDR3 has 13 amino acids. The CDR3 bases are TGTGCCAGCAGTGAACAGGGGGCAGATACGCAGTATTTT. Translating it yields CASSEQGADTQYF.

The CDR3 nucleotides read TGTGCCAGCAGCGTTGGGTTGCGCGAGACCCAGTACTTC. It specifies CASSVGLRETQYF. This sequence joins TRBV9 and TRBJ2-5; D is undetermined. V gave up 2 bases and J gave up 5 bases, with 10 bases separating them. The CDR3 length is 13 residues. CDR1 is SGDLS, CDR2 YYNGEE, per germline.

The V call is TRBV7-2, the J call TRBJ2-1, with 12 bases matching TRBD2. The germline V gene has CDR1 SGHTA and CDR2 FQGNSA. This CDR3 contains 17 residues. Unmatched junction bases numbered 6, after V lost 5 bases and J lost 1 base. The CDR3 loop is CASSLGTSGRSYNEQFF. DNA for the CDR3: TGTGCCAGCAGCCTGGGGACTAGCGGGCGATCCTACAATGAGCAGTTCTTC.

The chain carries TRBV5-4 and TRBJ1-2, with D perhaps matching TRBD1 (6 bases). CDR1 SGHNT and CDR2 YYREEE come from the germline V gene (reference sequence). The germline V and J ends were trimmed by 4 bases and 4 bases, with 17 bases remaining between them. CDR3 size: 15 residues. Here the CDR3 DNA reads TGTGCCAGCAGCCCCAGACAGGTGGGGGCCTATGGCTACACCTTC. It is translated as CASSPRQVGAYGYTF.

The gene calls are TRBV27 and TRBJ1-2, with D possibly TRBD1 on 6 matching bases. V lost 6 bases and J 8 bases, leaving 16 bases between the germline ends. The CDR3 contains 13 residues. Per the germline V gene, CDR1 is MNHEY and CDR2 is SMNVEV (reference sequence). This CDR3 is CASSQTGLRGYTF. The DNA for the CDR3 is TGTGCCAGCAGCCAAACAGGGTTGAGAGGCTACACCTTC.

V is TRBV4-2 and J is TRBJ2-1; D is unresolved. CDR3 length: 13 residues. Germline-derived CDR1 and CDR2 are LGHNA and YNFKEQ. V lost 4 bases and J lost 5, with 9 bases in between. The CDR3 nucleotides read TGTGCCAGCAGCCGGCAAGGGAACAATGAGCAGTTCTTC. It is translated as CASSRQGNNEQFF.

The chain combines TRBV18 with TRBJ1-5, with TRBD1 matching over 7 bases. V lost 2 bases to trimming and J lost 5 bases; unmatched junction nucleotides: 3. CDR1 KGHSH and CDR2 LQKENI come from the germline V gene. The CDR3 spans 14 residues. Here the CDR3 DNA reads TGTGCCAGCTCACCAGGGACAGTGGATCAGCCCCAGCATTTT. Translated, it gives CASSPGTVDQPQHF.

This clone turned up a few times. The chain employs TRBV10-3 and TRBJ2-3; D may correspond to TRBD1 or TRBD2 (5 bases each). Germline V lookup: CDR1 ENHRY, CDR2 SYGVKD. The ends were cut back, 2 bases at V and 1 base at J, with 16 bases in the middle. The CDR3 extends over 17 amino acids. The CDR3 DNA reads TGTGCCATCAGTGAGAACTCCGGGACCACGCGCACAGATACGCAGTATTTT. Its protein product is CAISENSGTTRTDTQYF.

This chain joins TRBV30 and TRBJ1-3; possibly TRBD1 for D (6 bases). Germline lookup yields CDR1 GTSNPN and CDR2 SVGIG (reference sequence). The CDR3 runs 15 residues. V lost 2 bases to trimming and J lost 2 bases, with 13 bases between them. This CDR3 is CAWSKYRVTGNTIYF. In DNA form, the CDR3 reads TGTGCCTGGAGTAAATACAGGGTGACTGGAAACACCATATATTTT.

The chain combines TRBV25-1 with TRBJ1-4, with no clear D. Germline V gives CDR1 MGHDK, CDR2 SYGVNS. The CDR3 has 15 amino acids. V was clipped by 5 bases and J by 5 bases, with 15 bases between them. CDR3: CASSSDRKGNEKLFF. The CDR3 region has the DNA TGTGCCAGCAGTTCGGATCGAAAAGGGAATGAAAAACTGTTTTTT.

The V call is TRBV15, the J call TRBJ2-3; 11 bases match TRBD2. The CDR3 consists of 19 residues. Germline trimming cut 0 bases from V and 2 bases from J; bases unmatched to any gene: 10. Germline CDR1 reads LNHNV; CDR2 reads YYDKDF (reference sequence). The CDR3 nucleotides are TGTGCCACCAGCAGAGAGATGCCTGGACTAGCGGGCGACACAGATACGCAGTATTTT. It is translated as CATSREMPGLAGDTDTQYF.

This chain links TRBV2 with TRBJ1-5; D possibly corresponds to TRBD1 (5 bases). Trimming removed 3 bases from V and 0 bases from J, with 21 bases in between. The CDR3 extends over 19 amino acids. Germline CDR1 is SNHLY and CDR2 is FYNNEI. As DNA, the CDR3 is TGTGCCAGCAGTGACCCGGGGGAATTCCAAGGGTATAGCAATCAGCCCCAGCATTTT. Translated: CASSDPGEFQGYSNQPQHF.

This sequence joins TRBV19 and TRBJ1-4; 9 bases line up with TRBD1. This CDR3 has 15 amino acids. V shed 6 bases and J 6 bases; nucleotides not matched to a gene: 8. The germline V gene encodes CDR1 LNHDA and CDR2 SQIVND (reference sequence). As DNA, the CDR3 is TGTGCCAGTAGGAGGGACAGGGTGATTGATGAAAAACTGTTTTTT. This encodes CASRRDRVIDEKLFF.

The chain joins TRBV30 to TRBJ2-4; TRBD1 might be the D (5 bases). Per the germline V gene, CDR1 is GTSNPN and CDR2 is SVGIG (reference sequence). This CDR3 has 15 residues. Trimming pared 0 bases from V and 5 bases from J, leaving 14 bases between. CDR3 in amino acids: CAWSVLGPTENIQYF. CDR3 in DNA: TGTGCCTGGAGTGTACTGGGGCCGACAGAAAACATTCAGTACTTC.

The genes are TRBV15 and TRBJ1-1, with 7 bases matching TRBD1. J was trimmed by 8 bases and V by 6 bases; bases with no gene match: 9. Germline CDR1 reads LNHNV; CDR2 reads YYDKDF (reference sequence). This CDR3 is built from 13 residues. CDR3 DNA: TGTGCCACCAGAGGGTGGGGACAGCAAGAAGCTTTCTTT. It encodes CATRGWGQQEAFF.

The V call is TRBV6-5, the J call TRBJ2-7; 8 nucleotides agree with TRBD1. This CDR3 contains 14 residues. V was clipped by 5 bases and J by 5 bases; unmatched bases: 8. CDR1 is MNHEY and CDR2 is SVGAGI in the germline V gene. The CDR3 is CASSDGQGRNEQYF. The CDR3 nucleotides are TGTGCCAGCAGTGACGGACAGGGCAGAAACGAGCAGTACTTC.

The CDR3 spells CASSSGVMGSNTEAFF. Written as DNA, the CDR3 is TGTGCCAGCAGCTCGGGGGTCATGGGCTCGAACACTGAAGCTTTCTTT. This chain connects TRBV5-4 to TRBJ1-1, with D possibly matching TRBD1 (5 bases). Germline lookup yields CDR1 SGHNT and CDR2 YYREEE (reference sequence). V lost 3 bases and J lost 1, with 16 bases in between. CDR3 length: 16 amino acids.

This chain uses TRBV5-4 with TRBJ2-3; TRBD1 might be the D (6 bases). Germline loops: CDR1 SGHNT, CDR2 YYREEE (reference sequence). Between the trimmed V and J ends, which lost 3 bases and 1 base, there was a span of 12 bases. The CDR3 has 15 residues. CDR3 protein: CASSYTDSRTDTQYF. DNA of the CDR3: TGTGCCAGCAGCTATACGGACAGCCGCACAGATACGCAGTATTTT.

This clone was seen more than once but under ten times. The chain carries TRBV18 and TRBJ1-2; D gene uncertain. The CDR3 has 15 amino acids. Germline CDR1 reads KGHSH; CDR2 reads LQKENI. The V end was cut by 2 bases, the J end by 0 bases, with 10 bases between. The CDR3 DNA follows: TGTGCCAGCTCACCAGCCAAGACAACTAACTATGGCTACACCTTC. Its translation: CASSPAKTTNYGYTF.

The chain carries TRBV29-1 and TRBJ2-1, with no clear D. V gave up 8 bases and J gave up 6 bases, with 23 bases separating them. CDR3 length equals 15 residues. CDR1 is SQVTM and CDR2 is ANQGSEA in the germline V gene. CDR3 sequence: CSLRLGVGVGNEQFF. CDR3 bases: TGCAGCTTGAGGCTGGGCGTTGGGGTGGGCAATGAGCAGTTCTTC.

V gene TRBV2 combines with J gene TRBJ1-6, with no clear D. V shed 5 bases and J shed 4 bases, with 9 bases lying between them. The CDR3 consists of 14 residues. CDR1 SNHLY and CDR2 FYNNEI come from the germline V gene. CDR3 DNA: TGTGCCAGCAGTTTAACAGAATATAATTCACCCCTCCACTTT. Translation: CASSLTEYNSPLHF.

V gene TRBV9 combines with J gene TRBJ2-7, with a possible D match to TRBD1 (5 bases). This CDR3 comprises 16 residues. The V gene's germline CDR1 is SGDLS and CDR2 YYNGEE. Between the trimmed V and J ends, which lost 0 bases and 5 bases, there was a span of 18 bases. The CDR3 loop is CASSVGLGQGFHEQYF. The CDR3 region has the DNA TGTGCCAGCAGCGTAGGTCTTGGGCAGGGATTCCACGAGCAGTACTTC.

This chain links TRBV7-6 with TRBJ2-1; 16 nucleotides match TRBD2. The germline gives CDR1 SGHVS, CDR2 FNYEAQ. The CDR3 is 19 amino acids. V shed 5 bases, J shed 4 bases, and the junction held 11 bases outside the gene matches. CDR3 residues: CASSLKGLAGGFGYNEQFF. CDR3 DNA: TGTGCCAGCAGCCTTAAGGGACTAGCGGGAGGGTTTGGATACAATGAGCAGTTCTTC.

The V and J genes are TRBV28 and TRBJ1-4, with D hard to call. The CDR3 has 12 amino acids. Germline values: CDR1 MDHEN, CDR2 SYDVKM. The V end was cut by 8 bases, the J end by 8 bases, with 12 bases between. The DNA for the CDR3 is TGTGCCAGCTCGGAGGGAAAGGAAAAACTGTTTTTT. Its protein is CASSEGKEKLFF.

This rearrangement joins TRBV5-1 to TRBJ1-5, with 8 bases matching TRBD1. This CDR3 region has 15 residues. Germline CDR1 is SGHRS and CDR2 is YFSETQ. V lost 1 base to trimming and J lost 5 bases; unmatched junction nucleotides: 5. The CDR3 reads CASSLLGTGYQPQHF. CDR3 DNA: TGCGCCAGCAGCTTGCTAGGGACAGGATATCAGCCCCAGCATTTT.

CDR3 in DNA: TGTGCCAGCAGGGCATGGGGTAACTATGGCTACACCTTC. Its translation: CASRAWGNYGYTF. The V and J genes are TRBV6-1 and TRBJ1-2; D gene uncertain. Trimming took off 6 bases at V and 1 base at J, with 9 bases between the two ends. Germline assignment: CDR1 MNHNS and CDR2 SASEGT. CDR3 size: 13 residues.

This clone was picked up a small number of times. CDR3 loop: CASSFAAGGQRDTQYF. CDR3 nucleotide sequence: TGTGCCAGCAGCTTTGCTGCGGGAGGGCAAAGGGATACGCAGTATTTT. V and J are TRBV7-2 and TRBJ2-3; TRBD2 agrees at 9 bases. The CDR3 has 16 residues. Per germline, CDR1 SGHTA and CDR2 FQGNSA. The ends lost 3 bases at V and 6 bases at J; junction bases unmatched: 10.

This clone was found a few times. J is TRBJ2-5 and V is TRBV27; tentatively, D is TRBD1 or TRBD2 (5 bases each). The length of the CDR3 is 12 residues. Trimming left V 8 bases short and J 5 bases short, with 12 bases between. CDR1 and CDR2 from the germline V gene are MNHEY and SMNVEV (reference sequence). This CDR3 reads CASGARTETQYF. In DNA form, the CDR3 reads TGTGCCAGCGGGGCCCGGACTGAGACCCAGTACTTC.

The chain has TRBV29-1 and TRBJ1-3, with D perhaps matching TRBD1 (5 bases). CDR1 and CDR2 (germline): SQVTM, ANQGSEA. This CDR3 contains 14 residues. Trimming removed 4 bases at V and 1 base at J, with 11 bases between. The DNA of the CDR3 is TGCAGCGTTGGCCTGGGGCAATCTGGAAACACCATATATTTT. Its protein product is CSVGLGQSGNTIYF.